These T cell receptor beta chains were read from a single sample in a study of monozygotic twins with inflammatory bowel disease. TCRdb re-called the 5' RACE reads and shows each CDR3 protein once, DNA omitted. This listing includes about 210,000 distinct CDR3 sequences. Sequencing was carried out using blood. The source of these receptors is a human donor with ulcerative colitis or Crohn's disease, or a healthy co-twin of an affected twin (not recorded which). Each CDR3 is given with its conserved first and last residue. Fields, in order: J gene, V gene, CDR3 protein.

TRBJ2-6,TRBV4-3,CASSQGNARVAGANVLTF
TRBJ2-6,TRBV20-1,CSADRTYSGANVLTF
TRBJ1-4,TRBV7-2,CASKDFLNEKLFF
TRBJ1-1,TRBV29-1,CSVERGNTEAFF
TRBJ1-5,TRBV6-6,CASSFLNQPQHF
TRBJ2-5,TRBV19,CASSSAGKGQETQYF
TRBJ1-2,TRBV7-9,CASSLFGRGYLTYGYTF
TRBJ1-5,TRBV18,CASSSDVQPQHF
TRBJ2-1,TRBV4-2,CASSQELAGVINLRFEQFF
TRBJ2-3,TRBV27,CASSLEKGRDTQYF
TRBJ1-2,TRBV27,CASSLSDPGAGYGYTF
TRBJ2-6,TRBV4-1,CASSQESPFLGQGAGANVLTF
TRBJ2-1,TRBV7-2,CASSSSSIGEQFF
TRBJ2-1,TRBV7-2,CASSLVPDRRDEQFF
TRBJ2-3,TRBV4-2,CASSQASSGGPLDTQYF
TRBJ2-1,TRBV5-1,CASSLGANDPYNEQFF
TRBJ1-1,TRBV7-2,CASSSPGGGRNTEAFF
TRBJ2-3,TRBV20-1,CSANPRLAETTDTQYF
TRBJ2-1,TRBV5-1,CASSRGQDIRNEQFF
TRBJ2-2,TRBV10-3,CAISERGGDTGELFF
TRBJ2-2,TRBV20-1,CTCRDESTGELFF
TRBJ2-7,TRBV20-1,CSALQGEARQYF
TRBJ1-1,TRBV4-1,CASSQDNLGTVLEAFF
TRBJ2-2,TRBV20-1,CSARGQGQGTGELFF
TRBJ1-3,TRBV20-1,CSAAWGGEGNTIYF
TRBJ2-2,TRBV5-1,CASRATGTNTGELFF
TRBJ1-1,TRBV6-1,CASSEGQTNTEAFF
TRBJ1-2,TRBV2,CASREGLGFGYGYTF
TRBJ1-1,TRBV20-1,CSALDRSNTEAFF
TRBJ1-3,TRBV30,CAWGIGNTIYF
TRBJ2-7,TRBV7-9,CATAGQASYEQYF
TRBJ1-2,TRBV12-3/TRBV12-4,CASTQTGTGDYGYTF
TRBJ2-3,TRBV2,CAGRGSARSTDTQYF
TRBJ2-7,TRBV25-1,CASSAWGQGYEQYF
TRBJ2-7,TRBV27,CASSFRGEASYEQYF
TRBJ2-7,TRBV27,CASRTNSPPYEQYF
TRBJ1-4,TRBV27,CASSLVDEGSLNEKLFF
TRBJ2-7,TRBV5-1,CASSREPGQIYEQYF
TRBJ1-3,TRBV29-1,CSASSEALSGNTIYF
TRBJ1-5,TRBV19,CASGHPNNQPQHF